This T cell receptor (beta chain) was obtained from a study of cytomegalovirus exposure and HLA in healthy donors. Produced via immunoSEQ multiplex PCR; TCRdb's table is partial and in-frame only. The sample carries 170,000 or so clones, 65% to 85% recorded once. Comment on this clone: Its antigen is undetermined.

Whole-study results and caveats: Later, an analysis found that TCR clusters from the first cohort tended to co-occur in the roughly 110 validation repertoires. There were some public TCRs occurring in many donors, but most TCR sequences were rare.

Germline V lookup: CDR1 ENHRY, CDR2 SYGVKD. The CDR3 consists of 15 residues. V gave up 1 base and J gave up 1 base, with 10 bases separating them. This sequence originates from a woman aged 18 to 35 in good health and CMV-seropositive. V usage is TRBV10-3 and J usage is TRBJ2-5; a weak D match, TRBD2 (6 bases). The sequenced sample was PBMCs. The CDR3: CAISEFPGGQETQYF. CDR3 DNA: TGTGCCATCAGTGAGTTTCCCGGGGGCCAAGAGACCCAGTACTTC.